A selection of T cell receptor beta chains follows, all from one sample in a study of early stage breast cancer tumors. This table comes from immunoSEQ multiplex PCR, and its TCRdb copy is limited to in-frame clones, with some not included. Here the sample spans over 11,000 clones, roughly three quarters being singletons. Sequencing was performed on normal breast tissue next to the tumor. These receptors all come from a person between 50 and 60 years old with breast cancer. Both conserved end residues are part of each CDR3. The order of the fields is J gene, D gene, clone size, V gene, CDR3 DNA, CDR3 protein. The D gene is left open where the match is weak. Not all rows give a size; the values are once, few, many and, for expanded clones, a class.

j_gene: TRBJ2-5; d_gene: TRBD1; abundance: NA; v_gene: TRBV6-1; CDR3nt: TGTGCCAGCAGTGAAAGGGGGCAGGAGACCCAGTACTTC; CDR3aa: CASSERGQETQYF
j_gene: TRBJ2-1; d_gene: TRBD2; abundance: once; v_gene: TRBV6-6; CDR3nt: TGTGCCAGCAGTAGGTCCCTAGCGGGGAATTACAATGAGCAGTTCTTC; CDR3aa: CASSRSLAGNYNEQFF
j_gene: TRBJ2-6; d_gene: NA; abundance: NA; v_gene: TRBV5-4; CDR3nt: TGTGCCAGCAGCCCGCGTCGAGGGAGGTCCGGGGCCAACGTCCTGACTTTC; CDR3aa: CASSPRRGRSGANVLTF
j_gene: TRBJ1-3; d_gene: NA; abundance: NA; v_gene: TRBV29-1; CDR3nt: TGCAGCGTTGAAGACTTCAGCTCTGGAAACACCATATATTTT; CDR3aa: CSVEDFSSGNTIYF
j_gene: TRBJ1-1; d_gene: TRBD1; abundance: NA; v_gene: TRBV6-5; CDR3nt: TGTGCCAGCAGTTACGTAAGGACAGGGGGTAACACTGAAGCTTTCTTT; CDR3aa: CASSYVRTGGNTEAFF
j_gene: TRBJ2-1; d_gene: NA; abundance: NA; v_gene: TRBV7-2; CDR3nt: TGTGCCAGCAGCGGAGCGGACTGGAGCTCCTACAATGAGCAGTTCTTC; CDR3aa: CASSGADWSSYNEQFF
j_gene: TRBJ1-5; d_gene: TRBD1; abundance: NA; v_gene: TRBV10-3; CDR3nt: TGTGCCGTAGGACAGGGGAGTCAGCCCCAGCATTTT; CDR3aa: CAVGQGSQPQHF
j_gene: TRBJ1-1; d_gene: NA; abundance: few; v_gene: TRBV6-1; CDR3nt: TGTGCCAGTCTCGGACACACGAACACTGAAGCTTTCTTT; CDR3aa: CASLGHTNTEAFF
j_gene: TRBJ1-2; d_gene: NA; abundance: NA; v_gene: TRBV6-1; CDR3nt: TGTGCCAGCAGTGAATCGGACGGCTATGGCTACACCTTC; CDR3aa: CASSESDGYGYTF
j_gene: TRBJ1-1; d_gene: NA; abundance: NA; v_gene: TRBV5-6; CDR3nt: TGTGCCAGCAGCTTTCTTATTGGGGCTGAAGCTTTCTTT; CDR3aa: CASSFLIGAEAFF
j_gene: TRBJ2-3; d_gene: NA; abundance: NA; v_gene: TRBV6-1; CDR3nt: TGTGCCAGCAGTGAATTGCGGTTGCTTACGCAGTATTTT; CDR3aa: CASSELRLLTQYF
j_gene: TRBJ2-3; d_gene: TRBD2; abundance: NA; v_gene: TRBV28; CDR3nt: TGTGCCAGCAGTTCGCGGAGTGGGGGGGTCGCAGATACGCAGTATTTT; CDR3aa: CASSSRSGGVADTQYF
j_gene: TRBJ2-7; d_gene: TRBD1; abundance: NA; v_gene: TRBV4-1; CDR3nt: TGCGCCAGCAGCCAAGATACGACAGGGCACGAGCAGTACTTC; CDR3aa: CASSQDTTGHEQYF
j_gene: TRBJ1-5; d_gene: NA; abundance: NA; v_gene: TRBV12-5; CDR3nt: TGTGCTAGTGGTTTATCACGGAATCAGCCCCAGCATTTT; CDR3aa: CASGLSRNQPQHF
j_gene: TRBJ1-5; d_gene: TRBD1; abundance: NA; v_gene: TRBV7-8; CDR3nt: TGTGCCAGCAGCCATTCGACAGGGCTATTTGGTCAGCCCCAGCATTTT; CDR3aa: CASSHSTGLFGQPQHF
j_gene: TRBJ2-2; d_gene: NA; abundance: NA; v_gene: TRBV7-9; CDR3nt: TGTGCCAGCAGGGGAAGCCCCGGGGAGCTGTTTTTT; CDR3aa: CASRGSPGELFF
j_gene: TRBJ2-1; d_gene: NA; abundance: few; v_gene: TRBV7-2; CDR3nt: TGTGCCAGCAGTGAAGGTCCCTACAATGAGCAGTTCTTC; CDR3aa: CASSEGPYNEQFF
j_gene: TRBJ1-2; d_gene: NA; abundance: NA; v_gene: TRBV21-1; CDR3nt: TGTGCCAGCAGCAAAATCCGGCCTAACTATGGCTACACCTTC; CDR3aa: CASSKIRPNYGYTF
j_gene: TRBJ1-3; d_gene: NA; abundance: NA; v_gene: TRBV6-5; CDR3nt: TGTGCCAGCAGTTATCAGGAAGCTGGAAACACCATATATTTT; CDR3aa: CASSYQEAGNTIYF
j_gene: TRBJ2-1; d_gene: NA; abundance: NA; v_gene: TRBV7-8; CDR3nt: TGTGCCAGCAGCCTAGCAAATCCGGGACTTCGATACAATGAGCAGTTCTTC; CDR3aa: CASSLANPGLRYNEQFF
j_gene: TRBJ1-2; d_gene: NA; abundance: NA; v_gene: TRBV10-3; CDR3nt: TGTGCCATCAGTGAGCCGGAAGGTCGGACCAACTATGGCTACACCTTC; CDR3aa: CAISEPEGRTNYGYTF
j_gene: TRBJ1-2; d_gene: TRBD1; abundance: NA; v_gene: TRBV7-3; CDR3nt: TGTGCCAGCAGCTTAATGAGGACAGGGGGAGGCTACACCTTC; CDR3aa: CASSLMRTGGGYTF
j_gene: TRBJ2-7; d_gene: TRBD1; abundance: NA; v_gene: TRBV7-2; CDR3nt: TGTGCCAGCAGCTTAGATGGGACAGGGGTCTACGAGCAGTACTTC; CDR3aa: CASSLDGTGVYEQYF
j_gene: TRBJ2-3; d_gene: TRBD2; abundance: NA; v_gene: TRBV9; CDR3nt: TGTGCCAGCAGCGTAGCCGTCCGGACGGGAGGATCAGATACGCAGTATTTT; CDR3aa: CASSVAVRTGGSDTQYF
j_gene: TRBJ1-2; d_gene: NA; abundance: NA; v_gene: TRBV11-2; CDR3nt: TGTGCCAGCAGCCCCGGTGGGGGGGGTGGCTACACCTTC; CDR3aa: CASSPGGGGGYTF
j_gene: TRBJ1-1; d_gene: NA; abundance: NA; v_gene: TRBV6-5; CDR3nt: TGTGCCAGCAGCCGTGCGGACGGGGACACTGAAGCTTTCTTT; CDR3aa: CASSRADGDTEAFF
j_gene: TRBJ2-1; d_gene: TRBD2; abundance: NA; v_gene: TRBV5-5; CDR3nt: TGTGCCAGCAGCCGGGGGGGACTAGAGAATGAGCAGTTCTTC; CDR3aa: CASSRGGLENEQFF
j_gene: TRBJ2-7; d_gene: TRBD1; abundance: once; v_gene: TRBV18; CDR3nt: TGTGCCAGCTCCCCCCGACAGGGGCAATATTACGAGCAGTACTTC; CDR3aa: CASSPRQGQYYEQYF
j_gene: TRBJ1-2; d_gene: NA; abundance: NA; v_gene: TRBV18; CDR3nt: TGTGCCAGCTCACCATCGGGGGAAGGATCCTATGGCTACACCTTC; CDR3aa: CASSPSGEGSYGYTF
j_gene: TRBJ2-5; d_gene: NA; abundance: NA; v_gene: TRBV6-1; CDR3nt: TGTGCCAGCAGCTATTTCGTCTGGGAGACCCAGTACTTC; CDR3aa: CASSYFVWETQYF
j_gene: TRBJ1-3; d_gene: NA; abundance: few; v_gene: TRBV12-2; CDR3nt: TGTGCAAGTCGCTTCGTGTCGGGAGATCGAAAGGGAAACACCATATATTTT; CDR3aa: CASRFVSGDRKGNTIYF
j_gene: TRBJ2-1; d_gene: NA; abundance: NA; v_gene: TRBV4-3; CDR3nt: TGCGCCAGCAGCCAGGGGGCTGGGCGAGCGGGGTCCTACAATGAGCAGTTCTTC; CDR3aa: CASSQGAGRAGSYNEQFF
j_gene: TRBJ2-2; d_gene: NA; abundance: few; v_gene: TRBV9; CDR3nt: TGTGCCAGCAGCGTGACAGGGAACACCGGGGAGCTGTTTTTT; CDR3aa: CASSVTGNTGELFF
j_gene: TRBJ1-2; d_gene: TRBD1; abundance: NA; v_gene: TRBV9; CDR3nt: TGTGCCAGCAGCCGGGGCTCTACCCTACAGGGGGCAGGCTATGGCTACACCTTC; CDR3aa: CASSRGSTLQGAGYGYTF
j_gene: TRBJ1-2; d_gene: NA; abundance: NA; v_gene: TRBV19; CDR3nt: TGTGCCAGTAGTAGAAGGGGGGGCTATGGCTACACCTTC; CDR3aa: CASSRRGGYGYTF
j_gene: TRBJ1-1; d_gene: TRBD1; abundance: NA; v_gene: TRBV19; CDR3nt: TGTGCCAGTAGTCAAACAGGGGGCGTCACTGAAGCTTTCTTT; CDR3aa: CASSQTGGVTEAFF
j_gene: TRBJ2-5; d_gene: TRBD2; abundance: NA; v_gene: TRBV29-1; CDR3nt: TGCAGCGTCGGACGGGACTACAAAGAGACCCAGTACTTC; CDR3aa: CSVGRDYKETQYF
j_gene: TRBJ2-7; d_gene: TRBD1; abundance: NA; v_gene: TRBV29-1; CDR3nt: TGCAGCGTTGAAGATCGGCAGGGGGCGTACGAGCAGTACTTC; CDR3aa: CSVEDRQGAYEQYF
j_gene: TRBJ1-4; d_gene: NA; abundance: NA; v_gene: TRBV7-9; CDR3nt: TGTGCCAGCAGCTTAGATACAGGAAAAGTCGGGCAAGGAAAACTGTTTTTT; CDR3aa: CASSLDTGKVGQGKLFF
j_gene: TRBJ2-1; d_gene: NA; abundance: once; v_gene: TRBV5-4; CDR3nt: TGTGCCAGCAGCTGGGGTGGAGGATACAATGAGCAGTTCTTC; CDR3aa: CASSWGGGYNEQFF
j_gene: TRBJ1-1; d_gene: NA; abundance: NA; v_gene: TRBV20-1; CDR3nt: TGCAGTGCTAGAGATAGAGCAGAAGCTTTCTTT; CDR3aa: CSARDRAEAFF
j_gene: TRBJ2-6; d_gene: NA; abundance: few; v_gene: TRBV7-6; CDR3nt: TGTGCCAGCAGCTTAGGATCGGCTAACGTCCTGACTTTC; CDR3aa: CASSLGSANVLTF
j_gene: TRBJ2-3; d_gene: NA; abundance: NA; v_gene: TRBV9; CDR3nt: TGTGCCAGCAGCGGGGTCACAGATACGCAGTATTTT; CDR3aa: CASSGVTDTQYF
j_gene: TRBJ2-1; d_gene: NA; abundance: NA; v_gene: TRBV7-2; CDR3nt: TGTGCCAGCAGCTTAATGCAGGTCCATGAGCAGTTCTTC; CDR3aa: CASSLMQVHEQFF
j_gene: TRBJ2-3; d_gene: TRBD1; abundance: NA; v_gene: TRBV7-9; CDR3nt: TGTGCCAGCAGCTTAGGTCAGGGGGTTGACACAGATACGCAGTATTTT; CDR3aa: CASSLGQGVDTDTQYF
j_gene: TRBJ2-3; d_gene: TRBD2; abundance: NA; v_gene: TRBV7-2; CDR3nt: TGTGCCAGCAGCCTCCTAGCGGATAGCACAGATACGCAGTATTTT; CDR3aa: CASSLLADSTDTQYF